This record covers a single TCR beta chain. Residents of 24 US areas, aged roughly 18 to 89 years, made up the participants. The data were taken from a study of blood T cell repertoires in COVID-19. Authors' processing steps: The assay estimated nucleated cells by amplifying reference gene primers. Repertoires were generated with immunoSEQ multiplex PCR, while TCRdb's copy carries only in-frame clones and drops some. Clone size and the V and J calls come from that table; the DNA yielded D and trimming. The top ten hold around 1.1% of the sample, which has 350,000 to 550,000 clones, 85% to 90% seen once. The TCR comes from a man aged 30 to 39 who had recovered from COVID-19. The sample was PBMCs or T cells enriched from blood (not recorded which).

Here the CDR3 DNA reads TGTGCCAGCAGCCCCAGGACAGGGGTATCCTACAATGAGCAGTTCTTC. It yields the protein CASSPRTGVSYNEQFF. The gene calls are TRBV5-5 and TRBJ2-1; 9 bases map to TRBD1. Germline V CDR1 and CDR2: SGHKS, YYEKEE (reference sequence). The CDR3 is made up of 16 amino acids. J lost 1 base, V lost 4 bases, and 6 bases had no gene match.